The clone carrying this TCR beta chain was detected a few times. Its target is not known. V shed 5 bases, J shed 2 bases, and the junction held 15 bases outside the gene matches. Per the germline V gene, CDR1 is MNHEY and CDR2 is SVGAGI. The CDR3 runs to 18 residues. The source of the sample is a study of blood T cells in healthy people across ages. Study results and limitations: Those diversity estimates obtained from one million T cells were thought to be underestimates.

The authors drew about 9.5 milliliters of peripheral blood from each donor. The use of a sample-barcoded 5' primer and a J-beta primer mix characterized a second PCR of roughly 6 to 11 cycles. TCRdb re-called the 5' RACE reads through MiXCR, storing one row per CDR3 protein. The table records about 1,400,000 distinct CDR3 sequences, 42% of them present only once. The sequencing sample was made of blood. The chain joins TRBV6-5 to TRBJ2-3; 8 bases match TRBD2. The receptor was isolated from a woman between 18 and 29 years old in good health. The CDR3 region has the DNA TGTGCCAGCAGTGATTCGAGGGGTAGCGGGGTATCCACAGATACGCAGTATTTT. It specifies CASSDSRGSGVSTDTQYF.